The clone carrying this T cell receptor beta chain came up many times. CDR1 and CDR2 from the germline V gene are MNHEY and SMNVEV (reference sequence). CDR3 length: 12 amino acids. The germline V and J ends were trimmed by 4 bases and 4 bases, with 4 bases remaining between them. The entry originates in a study of response to subunit inactivated influenza vaccine. TCRdb fed the RT-PCR reads into MiXCR, producing one record per CDR3 protein. The sample lists roughly 160,000 distinct CDR3 sequences, around 9.9% seen once, with around an eighth in the top ten. This chain uses TRBV27 with TRBJ1-4, with D unclear. The clonotype was recovered from a man between 50 and 59 years old who received an inactivated influenza vaccine. Sequencing used non-naive T cells sorted from PBMCs, obtained 45 days after vaccination. This chain's CDR3 is CASSSDNEKLFF. CDR3 nucleotides: TGTGCCAGCAGTTCCGATAATGAAAAACTGTTTTTT. Using reference TRBV27 and TRBJ1-4 for the parts outside the CDR3, the full variable domain is EAQVTQNPRYLITVTGKKLTVTCSQNMNHEYMSWYRQDPGLGLRQIYYSMNVEVTDKGDVPEGYKVSRKEKRNFPLILESPSPNQTSLYFCASSSDNEKLFFGSGTQLSVL.